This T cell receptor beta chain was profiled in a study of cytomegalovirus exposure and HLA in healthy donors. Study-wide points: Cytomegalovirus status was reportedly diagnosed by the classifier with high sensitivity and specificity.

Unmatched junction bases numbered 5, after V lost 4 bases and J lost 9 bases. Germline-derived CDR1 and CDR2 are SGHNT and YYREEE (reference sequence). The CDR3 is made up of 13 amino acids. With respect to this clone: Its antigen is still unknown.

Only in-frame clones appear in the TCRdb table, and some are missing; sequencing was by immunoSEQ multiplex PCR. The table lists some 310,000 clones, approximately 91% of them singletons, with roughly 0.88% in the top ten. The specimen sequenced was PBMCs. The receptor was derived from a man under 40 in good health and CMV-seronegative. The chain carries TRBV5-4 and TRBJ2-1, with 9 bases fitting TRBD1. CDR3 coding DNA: TGTGCCAGCAGCCCAGGGGACAGGGCTGAGCAGTTCTTC. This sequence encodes CASSPGDRAEQFF.